One and the same sample provided the 21 T cell receptor beta chains below, sequenced in a study of OX40 agonist ivuxolimab in advanced cancers. TCRdb's copy holds only in-frame clones and misses some; the assay was immunoSEQ multiplex PCR. The sample has fewer than 90,000 clones; 70% to 90% are singletons. The sequences come from CD4+ or CD8+ T cells sorted from blood, collected in a trial of the OX40 agonist ivuxolimab. Receptors originate from an adult with an advanced solid tumor such as melanoma, head and neck, liver or kidney cancer.

V and J are TRBV2 and TRBJ2-2; D perhaps matches TRBD2 (5 bases). The CDR3 totals 12 residues. The germline V and J ends were trimmed by 3 bases and 9 bases, with 8 bases remaining between them. Germline CDR1 is SNHLY and CDR2 is FYNNEI. The DNA of the CDR3 is TGTGCCAGCAGTGAGGCGGGCAGGGAGCTGTTTTTT. As protein: CASSEAGRELFF. The full variable domain, its missing parts supplied by reference TRBV2 and TRBJ2-2, is EPEVTQTPSHQVTQMGQEVILRCVPISNHLYFYWYRQILGQKVEFLVSFYNNEISEKSEIFDDQFSVERPDGSNFTLKIRSTKLEDSAMYFCASSEAGRELFFGEGSRLTVL.

This clone counts as medium-sized (0.01 to 0.1%). The CDR3 loop is CASSQDLQSYNSPLHF. The CDR3 nucleotides read TGTGCCAGCAGCCAAGATCTGCAGAGTTATAATTCACCCCTCCACTTT. The genes are TRBV4-2 and TRBJ1-6; D uncertain. Trimming shortened V by 0 bases and J by 4 bases, and 10 bases separated the two germline ends. Germline assignment: CDR1 LGHNA and CDR2 YNFKEQ. CDR3 size: 16 residues.

The chain combines TRBV4-2 with TRBJ1-1; D gene unclear. Germline V gene lookup returns CDR1 LGHNA and CDR2 YNFKEQ. This CDR3 is 15 amino acids long. The V end was cut by 1 base, the J end by 0 bases, with 9 bases between. CDR3 in amino acids: CASSQADQMNTEAFF. The CDR3 region has the DNA TGTGCCAGCAGCCAAGCTGATCAAATGAACACTGAAGCTTTCTTT.

The chain has TRBV29-1 and TRBJ2-3; D ambiguous. This CDR3 has 14 residues. From germline, CDR1 is SQVTM and CDR2 ANQGSEA. V gave up 4 bases and J gave up 2 bases, with 13 bases separating them. CDR3 region: CSVAVSHATDTQYF. In DNA form, the CDR3 reads TGCAGCGTTGCAGTGTCGCACGCCACAGATACGCAGTATTTT.

The chain employs TRBV19 and TRBJ2-1, with D hard to call. The germline gives CDR1 LNHDA, CDR2 SQIVND (reference sequence). The CDR3 spans 13 residues. V lost 3 bases to trimming and J lost 4 bases, with 7 bases between them. This chain's CDR3 is CASSMDHYNEQFF. The CDR3 coding sequence is TGTGCCAGTAGTATGGACCATTACAATGAGCAGTTCTTC. Together with reference TRBV19 and TRBJ2-1, the CDR3 gives the full variable domain: DGGITQSPKYLFRKEGQNVTLSCEQNLNHDAMYWYRQDPGQGLRLIYYSQIVNDFQKGDIAEGYSVSREKKESFPLTVTSAQKNPTAFYLCASSMDHYNEQFFGPGTRLTVL.

This chain connects TRBV7-3 to TRBJ2-3; D may be TRBD2 (9 bases). V dropped 5 bases and J dropped 7 bases, with 22 bases sitting between them. Per the germline V gene, CDR1 is SGHTA and CDR2 is FQGTGA. CDR3 size: 16 residues. For the CDR3, the DNA is TGTGCCAGCAGCCCAGGGGGCCTAGCGGGGATATATACGCAGTATTTT. Residues: CASSPGGLAGIYTQYF.

V gene TRBV28 combines with J gene TRBJ2-4; D may match TRBD1 or TRBD2 (6 bases each). The CDR3 is 15 amino acids. The V end was cut by 5 bases, the J end by 2 bases, with 13 bases between. Germline V CDR1 and CDR2: MDHEN, SYDVKM. As DNA, the CDR3 is TGTGCCAGCAGTCGTACAGGGAGGACCAAAAACATTCAGTACTTC. It is translated as CASSRTGRTKNIQYF.

The chain couples TRBV10-3 to TRBJ1-2; 7 bases agree with TRBD1. Trimming at V came to 8 bases and at J to 4 bases, leaving 4 bases not matched to a gene. CDR1 ENHRY and CDR2 SYGVKD come from the germline V gene. The CDR3 spans 12 residues. In DNA, the CDR3 is TGTGCCATCGAGGGGGCTAGCTATGGCTACACCTTC. This translates into CAIEGASYGYTF.

CDR3 sequence: CASTSTTYNEQFF. Here the CDR3 DNA reads TGTGCCAGCACCTCTACTACTTACAATGAGCAGTTCTTC. The chain combines TRBV6-5 with TRBJ2-1; no clear D gene. The germline V gene has CDR1 MNHEY and CDR2 SVGAGI. The CDR3 contains 13 residues. Trimming shortened V by 7 bases and J by 4 bases, and 11 bases separated the two germline ends.

The chain combines TRBV28 with TRBJ2-7; 7 nucleotides align to TRBD2. With 5 bases clipped from V and 2 bases from J, the junction kept 6 bases outside the gene matches. CDR1 and CDR2 (germline): MDHEN, SYDVKM. The CDR3 consists of 14 residues. The CDR3 sequence: CASSISRGAYEQYV. The CDR3 DNA reads TGTGCCAGCAGTATCAGCCGGGGGGCCTACGAGCAGTACGTC.

V and J are TRBV28 and TRBJ1-1; D may be TRBD1 (5 bases). The CDR3 is 14 residues long. Trimming removed 3 bases from V and 4 bases from J, with 12 bases in between. Germline V gives CDR1 MDHEN, CDR2 SYDVKM. The CDR3 loop is CASSLGGAGTEAFF. CDR3 sequence (DNA): TGTGCCAGCAGTTTGGGAGGGGCGGGCACTGAAGCTTTCTTT.

The chain links TRBV6-5 to TRBJ1-1; D remains ambiguous. Trimming shortened V by 7 bases and J by 0 bases, and 15 bases separated the two germline ends. The CDR3 has 15 amino acids. Looked up from germline, CDR1 is MNHEY and CDR2 is SVGAGI. CDR3 in DNA: TGTGCCAGCAACACCGGGGTCAGACTGAACACTGAAGCTTTCTTT. The encoded protein is CASNTGVRLNTEAFF.

The chain recombines TRBV28 with TRBJ1-5; 8 nucleotides match TRBD1. V dropped 6 bases and J dropped 9; count of bases not matched to a gene: 16. CDR1 and CDR2 from the germline V gene are MDHEN and SYDVKM. This CDR3 has 16 amino acids. This CDR3 reads CASRADRGPPVGPQHF. The CDR3 bases are TGTGCCAGCAGAGCCGACAGGGGACCTCCCGTTGGGCCCCAGCATTTT.

The J gene is TRBJ1-3, the V gene TRBV12-5; D is undetermined. Germline CDR1 LGHNT, CDR2 FRNRAP. The CDR3 sequence is 13 residues long. Between the trimmed V and J ends, which lost 6 bases and 4 bases, there was a span of 10 bases. The CDR3 bases are TGTGCTAGTGGACATAAAAGCGGAAACACCATATATTTT. Encoded protein: CASGHKSGNTIYF.

This clone was detected only once. The V gene is TRBV30, the J gene TRBJ1-2; perhaps TRBD1 as D (6 bases). CDR1 is GTSNPN and CDR2 is SVGIG in the germline V gene (reference sequence). V was cut by 2 bases and J by 8 bases, with 12 bases left in between. There are 12 residues in the CDR3. Written as DNA, the CDR3 is TGTGCCTGGAGTAACAGGGATGGCGGCTACACCTTC. Translated, it gives CAWSNRDGGYTF.

This sequence joins TRBV4-2 and TRBJ2-5; the match to TRBD1 covers 9 bases. CDR1 and CDR2 (germline): LGHNA, YNFKEQ. J lost 4 bases, V lost 1 base, and 10 bases had no gene match. This CDR3 is 17 amino acids long. This CDR3 is CASSQGTTGGVGETQYF. The DNA of the CDR3 is TGTGCCAGCAGCCAAGGGACGACAGGGGGAGTTGGAGAGACCCAGTACTTC.

In its sample, this clone was seen once. The chain combines TRBV15 with TRBJ2-5; TRBD1 or TRBD2 may be the D gene (6 bases each). V lost 0 bases to trimming and J lost 2 bases, with 19 bases between them. The CDR3 is 18 residues long. The germline V gene encodes CDR1 LNHNV and CDR2 YYDKDF (reference sequence). The CDR3 spells CATSREPGARRGQETQYF. Written as DNA, the CDR3 is TGTGCCACCAGCAGAGAACCGGGGGCCAGACGGGGTCAAGAGACCCAGTACTTC.

This chain connects TRBV5-1 to TRBJ1-2; the D is unclear. V dropped 4 bases and J dropped 8 bases, with 12 bases sitting between them. The germline CDR1 and CDR2 sequences are SGHRS and YFSETQ. The CDR3 runs 12 residues. This CDR3 is CASSPRGRGYTF. The CDR3 DNA reads as TGCGCCAGCAGCCCAAGAGGGAGGGGCTACACCTTC.

The chain has TRBV6-1 and TRBJ2-3; D is possibly TRBD1 (6 bases). Germline lookup yields CDR1 MNHNS and CDR2 SASEGT. V shed 2 bases and J shed 2 bases, with 20 bases lying between them. The CDR3 has 18 residues. For the CDR3, the DNA is TGTGCCAGCAGTGAAATGATTACAGGGCCATCTAACACAGATACGCAGTATTTT. Protein: CASSEMITGPSNTDTQYF.

The V gene is TRBV7-2, the J gene TRBJ2-5, with 10 bases lining up with TRBD1. Germline V gene sequence: CDR1 SGHTA, CDR2 FQGNSA. The CDR3 runs 16 residues. V shed 3 bases, J shed 4 bases, and the junction held 8 bases outside the gene matches. The DNA of the CDR3 is TGTGCCAGCAGCTTCGTCCTAGACAGGGGGCTAGAGACCCAGTACTTC. Residues: CASSFVLDRGLETQYF.

This chain uses TRBV28 with TRBJ1-2, with a weak D call TRBD1 (6 bases). Trimming stripped 5 bases from V and 2 bases from J, with 15 bases between. Germline CDR1 and CDR2: MDHEN and SYDVKM. The CDR3 runs 15 residues. This chain's CDR3 is CASSLPRQGNYGYTF. The CDR3 DNA is TGTGCCAGCAGTCTTCCCAGGCAGGGGAACTATGGCTACACCTTC.